Presented here are 3 T cell receptor beta chains from one specimen sequenced in a study of blood T cell repertoires in COVID-19. Profiling relied on immunoSEQ multiplex PCR, and the TCRdb table lists in-frame clones only, not all of them. The data contain about 190,000 clones, approximately 90% of them singletons. Sequences were obtained from peripheral blood. These receptors came from a man aged 30-40 years with acute or convalescent COVID-19.

This chain uses TRBV6-5 with TRBJ1-5; 8 bases align to TRBD1. The CDR3 spans 14 residues. From germline, CDR1 is MNHEY and CDR2 SVGAGI. V shed 7 bases and J 6 bases; nucleotides not matched to a gene: 8. The CDR3 DNA is TGTGCCAGCACCAGAGGACAGGGAGGTCAGCCCCAGCATTTT. This translates into CASTRGQGGQPQHF.

The chain uses TRBV24-1 and TRBJ2-1, with 9 bases that match TRBD2. This CDR3 spans 16 amino acids. CDR1 and CDR2 from the germline V gene are KGHDR and SFDVKD. The V segment lost 1 base and the J segment 3 bases; nucleotides outside the gene matches: 3. CDR3 sequence: CATSDFGTSSYNEQFF. Written as DNA, the CDR3 is TGTGCCACCAGTGATTTTGGGACTAGCAGCTACAATGAGCAGTTCTTC.

The chain couples TRBV5-1 to TRBJ2-3; 14 positions agree with TRBD2. The CDR3 has 18 amino acids. CDR1 is SGHRS, CDR2 YFSETQ, per germline. J was trimmed by 2 bases and V by 3 bases; bases with no gene match: 8. Here the CDR3 DNA reads TGCGCCAGCAGCTCCAGACTAGCGGGGGGGCGGTACACAGATACGCAGTATTTT. This sequence encodes CASSSRLAGGRYTDTQYF.